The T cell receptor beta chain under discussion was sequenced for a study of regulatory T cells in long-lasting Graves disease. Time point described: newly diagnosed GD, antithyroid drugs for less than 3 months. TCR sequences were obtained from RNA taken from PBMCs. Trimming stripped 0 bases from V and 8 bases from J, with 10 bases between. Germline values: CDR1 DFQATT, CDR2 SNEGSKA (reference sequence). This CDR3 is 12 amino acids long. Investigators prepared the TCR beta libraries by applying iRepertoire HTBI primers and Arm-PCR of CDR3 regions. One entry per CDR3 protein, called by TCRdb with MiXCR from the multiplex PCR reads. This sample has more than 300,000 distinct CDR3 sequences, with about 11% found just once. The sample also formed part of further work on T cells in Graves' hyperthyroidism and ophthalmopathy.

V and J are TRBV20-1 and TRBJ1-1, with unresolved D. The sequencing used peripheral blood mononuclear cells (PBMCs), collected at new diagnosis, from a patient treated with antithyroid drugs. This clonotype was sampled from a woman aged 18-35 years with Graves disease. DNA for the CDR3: TGCAGTGCTAGAGATATGGGCAGGGAAGCTTTCTTT. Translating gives CSARDMGREAFF.